Each of the 15 T cell receptor beta chains below was sequenced from the same sample in a study of blood T cell repertoires in COVID-19. TCRdb's table, derived via immunoSEQ multiplex PCR, lists solely in-frame clones and lacks some. The sample lists 300,000 to 450,000 clones, 85% occurring once. Source material: peripheral blood. Every receptor here comes from a woman aged 18-29 years with acute or convalescent COVID-19.

The chain has TRBV5-1 and TRBJ1-6, with TRBD1 as a possible D gene (6 bases). Trimming removed 4 bases from V and 10 bases from J, with 21 bases in between. Germline V gene sequence: CDR1 SGHRS, CDR2 YFSETQ. CDR3 length: 16 residues. CDR3: CASSQLDRPGLSPLHF. CDR3 sequence (DNA): TGCGCCAGCAGCCAACTCGACAGGCCAGGACTGTCACCCCTCCACTTT.

This sequence joins TRBV2 and TRBJ1-2, with D maybe TRBD1 (6 bases). Germline V gene lookup returns CDR1 SNHLY and CDR2 FYNNEI. The CDR3 runs to 14 residues. V shed 3 bases and J shed 4 bases, with 12 bases lying between them. Here the CDR3 DNA reads TGTGCCAGCAGTGAGACTGGGACATCCTATGGCTACACCTTC. This codes for CASSETGTSYGYTF.

The genes are TRBV29-1 and TRBJ2-3; D may be TRBD2 (6 bases). This CDR3 spans 15 amino acids. The V gene's germline CDR1 is SQVTM and CDR2 ANQGSEA. V was trimmed by 3 bases and J by 0 bases, leaving 13 bases between them. CDR3 sequence (DNA): TGCAGCGTTGATTCCGGACGGGGGAGCACAGATACGCAGTATTTT. This gives the protein CSVDSGRGSTDTQYF.

The genes are TRBV6-1 and TRBJ2-7; the D gene is possibly TRBD2 (6 bases). The CDR3 is 17 amino acids. CDR1 is MNHNS, CDR2 SASEGT, per germline. Trimming removed 0 bases at V and 7 bases at J, with 22 bases between. CDR3 in DNA: TGTGCCAGCAGTGAAGCGATCCAGGGAGGTTCCCCTCGGGAGCAGTACTTC. This sequence encodes CASSEAIQGGSPREQYF.

V is TRBV5-1 and J is TRBJ1-5; 8 positions agree with TRBD1. The CDR3 is made up of 16 amino acids. Germline V gene lookup returns CDR1 SGHRS and CDR2 YFSETQ. J lost 7 bases, V lost 0 bases, and 9 bases had no gene match. CDR3 loop: CASSLVSQGARQPQHF. The CDR3 region has the DNA TGCGCCAGCAGCTTGGTTTCTCAGGGGGCACGACAGCCCCAGCATTTT.

The J gene is TRBJ1-1, the V gene TRBV6-5; perhaps TRBD1 as D (5 bases). The V gene lost 10 bases and the J gene lost 3 bases, with 15 bases spanning the gap. Germline loops: CDR1 MNHEY, CDR2 SVGAGI. The CDR3 runs 13 residues. The CDR3 nucleotides are TGTGCCACCCGGTCTGGGGGGGACACTGAAGCTTTCTTT. Translation: CATRSGGDTEAFF.

The chain employs TRBV24-1 and TRBJ1-5; D unresolved. V was pared by 8 bases and J by 0 bases, with 7 bases between. Germline V gene sequence: CDR1 KGHDR, CDR2 SFDVKD. The CDR3 consists of 13 residues. CDR3 nucleotides: TGTGCCACCACTCCCTATAGCAATCAGCCCCAGCATTTT. This gives the protein CATTPYSNQPQHF.

This clone was recorded once. The chain has TRBV10-2 and TRBJ2-1, with 11 nucleotides matching TRBD1. In germline, CDR1 is WSHSY, CDR2 SAAADI. This CDR3 region has 16 residues. The trim removed 5 bases at V and 4 bases at J, leaving 7 bases unmatched. CDR3 residues: CASSSPGTGGYNEQFF. The CDR3, as DNA: TGCGCCAGCAGTTCCCCTGGGACAGGGGGGTACAATGAGCAGTTCTTC.

The rearrangement joins TRBV4-2 to TRBJ1-2, with 10 nucleotides matching TRBD1. Germline assignment: CDR1 LGHNA and CDR2 YNFKEQ. The junction had 11 bases not matched to a gene; V was cut back by 0 bases and J by 7 bases. This CDR3 has 17 amino acids. CDR3 bases: TGTGCCAGCAGCCAAGACCTTGCGGGACAGGGGCTGGGTGGCTACACCTTC. Its protein product is CASSQDLAGQGLGGYTF.

J is TRBJ1-2 and V is TRBV5-4, with 9 bases aligning to TRBD1. CDR3 length: 14 amino acids. Germline CDR1 is SGHNT and CDR2 is YYREEE (reference sequence). With V trimmed by 4 bases and J by 3 bases, 4 bases remained unmatched. The chain's CDR3 is CASSTWTGDYGYTF. Here the CDR3 DNA reads TGTGCCAGCAGCACATGGACAGGGGACTATGGCTACACCTTC. Based on the CDR3 plus reference TRBV5-4 and TRBJ1-2, the full variable domain is ETGVTQSPTHLIKTRGQQVTLRCSSQSGHNTVSWYQQALGQGPQFIFQYYREEENGRGNFPPRFSGLQFPNYSSELNVNALELDDSALYLCASSTWTGDYGYTFGSGTRLTVV.

Remarks on this clone: Within the sample, other DNA sequences also encode this same CDR3. This sequence joins TRBV4-1 and TRBJ2-5, with 8 bases fitting TRBD2. Trimming took 2 bases from V and 4 from J; bases not matched to a gene: 6. Germline V gene data show CDR1 as MGHRA and CDR2 as YSYEKL. This CDR3 contains 15 residues. CDR3 coding DNA: TGCGCCAGCAGCCAATCCCGCCTAGCGGGAGAGACCCAGTACTTC. Its protein is CASSQSRLAGETQYF.

The chain couples TRBV7-2 to TRBJ1-1; D unclear. This CDR3 contains 12 residues. Trimming cost V 5 bases and J 4 bases, with 8 bases left between them. The germline CDR1 and CDR2 sequences are SGHTA and FQGNSA. CDR3 coding DNA: TGTGCCAGCAGCCTGCTAGGCACTGAAGCTTTCTTT. This gives the protein CASSLLGTEAFF.

The chain carries TRBV19 and TRBJ1-2; perhaps TRBD1 as D (6 bases). This CDR3 contains 14 residues. Per germline, CDR1 LNHDA and CDR2 SQIVND (reference sequence). The germline V and J ends were trimmed by 1 base and 4 bases, with 10 bases remaining between them. The CDR3 coding sequence is TGTGCCAGTAGTATAGGGGACACACTCTATGGCTACACCTTC. Translation gives CASSIGDTLYGYTF.

This clone appeared a single time. The rearrangement uses TRBV11-2 and TRBJ1-2; D unresolved. Per germline, CDR1 SGHAT and CDR2 FQNNGV. The length of the CDR3 is 14 residues. Between the trimmed V and J ends, which lost 2 bases and 0 bases, there was a span of 7 bases. The CDR3 DNA follows: TGTGCCAGCAGCTTACAGCAGGCTAACTATGGCTACACCTTC. Residues: CASSLQQANYGYTF.

The gene calls are TRBV5-1 and TRBJ1-2; 9 bases align to TRBD1. The CDR3 is made up of 15 amino acids. The ends lost 6 bases at V and 2 bases at J; junction bases unmatched: 8. Per the germline V gene, CDR1 is SGHRS and CDR2 is YFSETQ. The CDR3 DNA is TGCGCCAGCACCTTTGGTGGACAGGGGAACTATGGCTACACCTTC. This translates into CASTFGGQGNYGYTF. The variable domain in full, with the rest retrieved from reference TRBV5-1 and TRBJ1-2, is KAGVTQTPRYLIKTRGQQVTLSCSPISGHRSVSWYQQTPGQGLQFLFEYFSETQRNKGNFPGRFSGRQFSNSRSEMNVSTLELGDSALYLCASTFGGQGNYGYTFGSGTRLTVV.